The T cell receptor (beta chain) under discussion was sequenced for a study of metastatic and nonmetastatic thyroid tumors. Thyroid surgery took place with no prior treatment in any patient. TCRdb re-analyzed the PCR reads through MiXCR. The table has 30,000 to 35,000 clones, about 20% seen once. V was trimmed by 1 base and J by 8 bases, leaving 12 bases between them. The CDR3 consists of 13 residues. From germline, CDR1 is MNHNS and CDR2 SASEGT. By sample share, this clone is medium-sized. This sample also contains other DNA sequences that code for the same CDR3. Sequenced sample: tumor tissue. This clonotype originated in a male donor with papillary thyroid cancer or a benign thyroid nodule (not recorded which). Some clones in this sample may be carry-over from other donors' samples. V usage is TRBV6-1 and J usage is TRBJ2-7; no clear D gene. CDR3 protein: CASSEGTQGKQYF. The CDR3 DNA sequence: TGTGCCAGCAGTGAAGGTACGCAAGGTAAGCAGTACTTC.